This entry lists 16 T cell receptor beta chains sequenced from one sample in a study of T cells in localized non-small cell lung cancer. Clones were read by immunoSEQ multiplex PCR, and TCRdb kept only the in-frame ones, dropping some. The sample has 75,000 to 95,000 clones; around 80% are singletons. Specimen: PBMCs, collected before any cancer treatment. Receptor source: a man aged 35-75 years with stage II squamous cell lung carcinoma.

CDR3 DNA: TGTGCCAGCAGCTATATGGCCGGGAGGGTAAACAATGAGCAGTTCTTC. It specifies CASSYMAGRVNNEQFF. The V and J genes are TRBV4-2 and TRBJ2-1, with 8 bases fitting TRBD2. Germline trimming cut 5 bases from V and 5 bases from J; bases unmatched to any gene: 11. CDR1 is LGHNA and CDR2 is YNFKEQ in the germline V gene. The CDR3 has 16 amino acids.

The chain couples TRBV2 to TRBJ1-5, with 7 bases that match TRBD1. This CDR3 has 16 residues. V lost 4 bases, J lost 6 bases, and 12 bases stayed unmatched. From germline, CDR1 is SNHLY and CDR2 FYNNEI. CDR3: CASSGGGPGGRQPQHF. Here the CDR3 DNA reads TGTGCCAGCAGTGGGGGTGGACCAGGGGGACGTCAGCCCCAGCATTTT.

Only a few counts were recorded for this clone. This sequence joins TRBV28 and TRBJ1-4, with unresolved D. CDR3 size: 16 residues. Germline CDR1 reads MDHEN; CDR2 reads SYDVKM. The V gene lost 7 bases and the J gene lost 4 bases, with 19 bases spanning the gap. The CDR3 nucleotides are TGTGCCAGCACCCCAGCCCCAGGACGGTTTAATGAAAAACTGTTTTTT. It translates to CASTPAPGRFNEKLFF.

V is TRBV9 and J is TRBJ1-2; D is undetermined. The V end lost 0 bases, the J end lost 0 bases, and 6 bases lay between the germline ends. From germline, CDR1 is SGDLS and CDR2 YYNGEE. The CDR3 is 14 residues long. The chain's CDR3 is CASSVGGANYGYTF. CDR3 coding DNA: TGTGCCAGCAGCGTAGGAGGAGCTAACTATGGCTACACCTTC. Using reference TRBV9 and TRBJ1-2 for the parts outside the CDR3, the full variable domain is DSGVTQTPKHLITATGQRVTLRCSPRSGDLSVYWYQQSLDQGLQFLIQYYNGEERAKGNILERFSAQQFPDLHSELNLSSLELGDSALYFCASSVGGANYGYTFGSGTRLTVV.

The chain is built from TRBV6-5 and TRBJ2-1; 8 bases line up with TRBD2. V lost 0 bases to trimming and J lost 7 bases; unmatched junction nucleotides: 8. This CDR3 has 16 residues. Germline CDR1 reads MNHEY; CDR2 reads SVGAGI. The CDR3 protein is CASSYSSSGGPNEQFF. The CDR3 DNA follows: TGTGCCAGCAGTTACTCGTCATCGGGAGGGCCTAATGAGCAGTTCTTC.

The CDR3 DNA reads TGTGCCAGCAGTTTCGTGGGAGACAGGCGCAAAAACATTCAGTACTTC. Translating it yields CASSFVGDRRKNIQYF. The rearrangement uses TRBV28 and TRBJ2-4; TRBD1 is a possible D gene (6 bases). V gave up 3 bases and J gave up 3 bases, with 15 bases separating them. CDR3 length: 16 residues. Germline values: CDR1 MDHEN, CDR2 SYDVKM. The whole variable domain, remainder taken from reference TRBV28 and TRBJ2-4, is DVKVTQSSRYLVKRTGEKVFLECVQDMDHENMFWYRQDPGLGLRLIYFSYDVKMKEKGDIPEGYSVSREKKERFSLILESASTNQTSMYLCASSFVGDRRKNIQYFGAGTRLSVL.

The rearrangement links TRBV6-6 to TRBJ1-3; D unclear. The ends were cut back, 7 bases at V and 1 base at J, with 5 bases in the middle. The germline V gene encodes CDR1 MNHNY and CDR2 SVGAGI (reference sequence). This CDR3 has 12 residues. The CDR3 DNA reads as TGTGCCAGCATCGGATCTGGAAACACCATATATTTT. Translated: CASIGSGNTIYF.

The chain recombines TRBV18 with TRBJ2-3, with unresolved D. CDR1 and CDR2 from the germline V gene are KGHSH and LQKENI. The length of the CDR3 is 12 residues. Trimming stripped 3 bases from V and 5 bases from J, with 6 bases between. The CDR3 protein is CASSPEEDTQYF. The CDR3 DNA reads TGTGCCAGCTCACCCGAGGAAGATACGCAGTATTTT.

This sequence joins TRBV6-1 and TRBJ1-6, with a weak D call TRBD1 (6 bases). The V and J ends lost 4 bases and 6 bases respectively, with 25 bases between them. The germline V gene has CDR1 MNHNS and CDR2 SASEGT. The CDR3 loop spans 19 amino acids. The CDR3: CASSAPRARDKRRNSPLHF. In DNA form, the CDR3 reads TGTGCCAGCAGTGCCCCCAGGGCCCGGGACAAGCGACGTAATTCACCCCTCCACTTT.

This clone was recorded only once. CDR3 loop: CASSLGTGVSGANVLTF. DNA for the CDR3: TGTGCCAGCAGCTTAGGTACAGGGGTCTCTGGGGCCAACGTCCTGACTTTC. The chain joins TRBV7-2 to TRBJ2-6; TRBD1 matches at 7 bases. In germline, CDR1 is SGHTA, CDR2 FQGNSA. CDR3 length equals 17 residues. V was clipped by 1 base and J by 0 bases; unmatched bases: 3.

The gene calls are TRBV5-1 and TRBJ2-7, with a possible D match to TRBD2 (6 bases). Germline CDR1 reads SGHRS; CDR2 reads YFSETQ. V was pared by 4 bases and J by 6 bases, with 11 bases between. The CDR3 loop spans 12 amino acids. CDR3 loop: CASSDTSSEQYF. The DNA for the CDR3 is TGCGCCAGCAGCGACACTAGCAGCGAGCAGTACTTC.

The count of this clone is one. V is TRBV4-3 and J is TRBJ2-2, with 8 nucleotides matching TRBD2. In germline, CDR1 is LGHNA, CDR2 YSLEER. This CDR3 is built from 16 residues. The ends lost 5 bases at V and 0 bases at J; junction bases unmatched: 5. The CDR3 DNA sequence: TGCGCCAGCAGCTACAAAGCGGGGGCGAACACCGGGGAGCTGTTTTTT. This encodes CASSYKAGANTGELFF.

The V and J genes are TRBV15 and TRBJ2-7; D possibly corresponds to TRBD1 (7 bases). The germline CDR1 and CDR2 sequences are LNHNV and YYDKDF (reference sequence). The CDR3 length is 14 residues. Trimming left V 1 base short and J 2 bases short, with 9 bases between. The CDR3 DNA is TGTGCCACCAGCAGAGGCGGGACAGCCTACGAGCAGTACTTC. Protein sequence: CATSRGGTAYEQYF.

A single count supports this clone. The V gene is TRBV21-1, the J gene TRBJ1-2; TRBD1 reflects the table's D call only, with no check against the DNA. TRBV21-1 is flagged as a pseudogene. The CDR3 length is 16 residues. The CDR3, as DNA: TGTGCCAGCAGCAAAGCCGGGACACGGCCGAACTATGGCTACACCTTC. It is translated as CASSKAGTRPNYGYTF.

This rearrangement joins TRBV28 to TRBJ2-7; 7 bases are a match to TRBD1. Germline assignment: CDR1 MDHEN and CDR2 SYDVKM. CDR3 length: 14 residues. V shed 5 bases and J 3 bases; nucleotides not matched to a gene: 7. CDR3 in amino acids: CASSAGTVLYEQYF. The DNA for the CDR3 is TGTGCCAGCAGTGCCGGGACAGTCCTCTACGAGCAGTACTTC. The complete variable domain, with remaining parts taken from reference TRBV28 and TRBJ2-7, reads DVKVTQSSRYLVKRTGEKVFLECVQDMDHENMFWYRQDPGLGLRLIYFSYDVKMKEKGDIPEGYSVSREKKERFSLILESASTNQTSMYLCASSAGTVLYEQYFGPGTRLTVT.

The V and J genes are TRBV5-1 and TRBJ2-5, with D possibly matching TRBD2 (6 bases). V was shortened by 2 bases and J by 7 bases, with 15 bases between the two germline ends. Per the germline V gene, CDR1 is SGHRS and CDR2 is YFSETQ. The CDR3 covers 14 residues. This chain's CDR3 is CASSFRDFSGTQYF. CDR3 sequence (DNA): TGCGCCAGCAGCTTCCGGGACTTTTCTGGGACCCAGTACTTC.